The 25 T cell receptor beta chains listed next were all sequenced from one sample in a study of blood T cell repertoires in COVID-19. The method was immunoSEQ multiplex PCR; TCRdb's version includes in-frame clones alone and lacks a portion of them. The sample shows under 100,000 clones, approximately 81% of them seen only once. Material: peripheral blood. All receptors come from a man older than 75 with active or convalescent COVID-19.

J is TRBJ2-7 and V is TRBV19, with 9 bases aligning to TRBD1. With 3 bases clipped from V and 3 bases from J, the junction kept 0 bases outside the gene matches. The CDR3 sequence is 13 residues long. Germline V gene lookup returns CDR1 LNHDA and CDR2 SQIVND (reference sequence). The CDR3 loop is CASSMGQGYEQYF. CDR3 in DNA: TGTGCCAGTAGTATGGGACAGGGCTACGAGCAGTACTTC.

A note on this clone: The junction shows a germline mismatch at one end, possibly a read error. The genes are TRBV29-1 and TRBJ2-3; TRBD1 aligns across 9 bases. Germline values: CDR1 SQVTM, CDR2 ANQGSEA. The CDR3 is 14 residues long. The CDR3 bases are TGCAGCGCTGAACAGGGGGCGCTGGCGGTTGGGCAGTATTTT. This encodes CSAEQGALAVGQYF.

This clone came up once. The chain employs TRBV6-5 and TRBJ1-2; weak D call: TRBD1 (6 bases). Germline-derived CDR1 and CDR2 are MNHEY and SVGAGI. The CDR3 contains 14 residues. The ends were cut back, 1 base at V and 6 bases at J, with 12 bases in the middle. The CDR3 DNA reads as TGTGCCAGCAGTTACTTGGGCAGGGGCGATGGCTACACCTTC. It encodes CASSYLGRGDGYTF.

The chain links TRBV12-2 to TRBJ2-2; the table calls TRBD1, which could not be checked here. TRBV12-2 is recorded as a pseudogene. The CDR3 has 16 amino acids. DNA of the CDR3: TGTGCAAGTCGCTCACTGGGGGCTTCGAACACCGGGGAGCTGTTTTTT. This encodes CASRSLGASNTGELFF.

V and J are TRBV4-1 and TRBJ1-2; tentative D call: TRBD1 (6 bases). CDR3 size: 18 residues. V was shortened by 2 bases and J by 2 bases, with 21 bases between the two germline ends. From germline, CDR1 is MGHRA and CDR2 YSYEKL. Written as DNA, the CDR3 is TGCGCCAGCAGCCAATCTAGACAGGAGCTGAGATCAAACTATGGCTACACCTTC. Its protein product is CASSQSRQELRSNYGYTF.

The chain links TRBV28 to TRBJ1-5, with 7 bases matching TRBD1. Germline values: CDR1 MDHEN, CDR2 SYDVKM. The J segment lost 5 bases and the V segment lost 5 bases, leaving 6 bases of the junction unmatched. The CDR3 covers 14 residues. The CDR3: CASSLQGRYQPQHF. The CDR3 DNA sequence: TGTGCCAGCAGTCTACAGGGGAGGTATCAGCCCCAGCATTTT. Full variable domain (remainder filled in from reference TRBV28 and TRBJ1-5): DVKVTQSSRYLVKRTGEKVFLECVQDMDHENMFWYRQDPGLGLRLIYFSYDVKMKEKGDIPEGYSVSREKKERFSLILESASTNQTSMYLCASSLQGRYQPQHFGDGTRLSIL.

In this sample, this clone turned up a few times. The V call is TRBV27, the J call TRBJ2-4; TRBD2 agrees at 10 bases. The CDR3 totals 14 residues. CDR1 is MNHEY and CDR2 is SMNVEV in the germline V gene (reference sequence). V was pared by 5 bases and J by 6 bases, with 4 bases of the junction left unmatched. Written as DNA, the CDR3 is TGTGCCAGCAGTCTTTCTAGCGGGGGAAACATTCAGTACTTC. This sequence encodes CASSLSSGGNIQYF.

V gene TRBV15 combines with J gene TRBJ1-5, with D perhaps matching TRBD1 (5 bases). The length of the CDR3 is 14 residues. The V and J ends lost 8 bases and 0 bases respectively, with 11 bases between them. The germline CDR1 and CDR2 sequences are LNHNV and YYDKDF (reference sequence). This CDR3 reads CATPGRYSNQPQHF. The CDR3 DNA reads TGTGCCACCCCAGGGAGGTATAGCAATCAGCCCCAGCATTTT. The full variable domain, in which reference TRBV15 and TRBJ1-5 provide the parts outside the CDR3, is DAMVIQNPRYQVTQFGKPVTLSCSQTLNHNVMYWYQQKSSQAPKLLFHYYDKDFNNEADTPDNFQSRRPNTSFCFLDIRSPGLGDTAMYLCATPGRYSNQPQHFGDGTRLSIL.

The chain uses TRBV30 and TRBJ1-4; D uncertain. Trimming stripped 0 bases from V and 8 bases from J, with 19 bases between. The CDR3 covers 16 residues. The germline V gene encodes CDR1 GTSNPN and CDR2 SVGIG (reference sequence). The DNA for the CDR3 is TGTGCCTGGAGTGTCATGATGGTGGCGAGAGGGGAAAAACTGTTTTTT. Translation gives CAWSVMMVARGEKLFF.

The chain couples TRBV27 to TRBJ1-5; maybe TRBD1 (6 bases). There are 15 residues in the CDR3. The V and J ends lost 6 bases and 1 base respectively, with 13 bases between them. The germline V gene encodes CDR1 MNHEY and CDR2 SMNVEV (reference sequence). Here the CDR3 DNA reads TGTGCCAGCAGCACCGCCGACAGGAGCAATCAGCCCCAGCATTTT. It yields the protein CASSTADRSNQPQHF.

The chain joins TRBV9 to TRBJ1-4; possible D gene TRBD1, 6 bases. CDR1 and CDR2 from the germline V gene are SGDLS and YYNGEE. This CDR3 comprises 14 residues. The ends were cut back, 4 bases at V and 8 bases at J, with 15 bases in the middle. Here the CDR3 reads CASSSGGGGEKLFF. CDR3 in DNA: TGTGCCAGCAGCTCCGGAGGGGGAGGGGAAAAACTGTTTTTT.

The chain joins TRBV27 to TRBJ2-2, with 9 bases fitting TRBD2. Germline V CDR1 and CDR2: MNHEY, SMNVEV (reference sequence). The ends lost 1 base at V and 3 bases at J; junction bases unmatched: 6. This CDR3 contains 17 residues. This CDR3 reads CASSLYSGGSYTGELFF. Written as DNA, the CDR3 is TGTGCCAGCAGTTTATACAGCGGGGGGTCGTACACCGGGGAGCTGTTTTTT.

V usage is TRBV10-1 and J usage is TRBJ2-1, with a possible D match to TRBD2 (6 bases). CDR3 size: 16 residues. CDR1 and CDR2 (germline): WNHNN, SYGVQD (reference sequence). Trimming took 0 bases from V and 5 from J, leaving 14 bases between them. In DNA form, the CDR3 reads TGCGCCAGCAGTGAGTCAATACCTCTAGCGCACAATGAGCAGTTCTTC. It encodes CASSESIPLAHNEQFF.

The chain couples TRBV7-7 to TRBJ2-1; perhaps TRBD1 as D (6 bases). V lost 5 bases and J 7 bases, leaving 18 bases between the germline ends. The CDR3 runs to 15 residues. Germline V gives CDR1 SSHAT, CDR2 FNYEAQ (reference sequence). The CDR3 DNA reads TGTGCCAGCAGCCAAGGACAGACTGACTGGAATGAGCAGTTCTTC. This codes for CASSQGQTDWNEQFF.

This chain uses TRBV4-1 with TRBJ2-2, with 13 bases fitting TRBD2. This CDR3 spans 20 amino acids. From germline, CDR1 is MGHRA and CDR2 YSYEKL. V shed 1 base, J shed 0 bases, and the junction held 8 bases outside the gene matches. This CDR3 is CASSQAGLAGVGANTGELFF. The CDR3 nucleotides read TGCGCCAGCAGCCAAGCCGGACTAGCGGGGGTAGGCGCGAACACCGGGGAGCTGTTTTTT.

The rearrangement joins TRBV6-5 to TRBJ1-1; 8 bases align to TRBD1. Germline assignment: CDR1 MNHEY and CDR2 SVGAGI. With V trimmed by 0 bases and J by 7 bases, 7 bases remained unmatched. This CDR3 has 15 residues. CDR3 DNA sequence: TGTGCCAGCAGTTACTCGACAGGGGCCAGGGGTGAAGCTTTCTTT. Its translation: CASSYSTGARGEAFF.

This clone has just one count. The J gene is TRBJ1-6, the V gene TRBV5-5; D call uncertain. V gave up 2 bases and J gave up 8 bases, with 17 bases separating them. This CDR3 is 16 amino acids long. Germline lookup yields CDR1 SGHKS and CDR2 YYEKEE (reference sequence). The CDR3 coding sequence is TGTGCCAGCAGCTTCCCCGGCAGGAATTATGATTCACCCCTCCACTTT. Residues: CASSFPGRNYDSPLHF.

The chain recombines TRBV19 with TRBJ2-7; 7 nucleotides line up with TRBD1. The germline V gene encodes CDR1 LNHDA and CDR2 SQIVND (reference sequence). The CDR3 totals 14 residues. With 6 bases clipped from V and 0 bases from J, the junction kept 5 bases outside the gene matches. CDR3 sequence: CASSRDSDSYEQYF. CDR3 DNA: TGTGCCAGTAGCCGGGACAGCGACTCCTACGAGCAGTACTTC. Variable domain in full (rest from reference TRBV19 and TRBJ2-7): DGGITQSPKYLFRKEGQNVTLSCEQNLNHDAMYWYRQDPGQGLRLIYYSQIVNDFQKGDIAEGYSVSREKKESFPLTVTSAQKNPTAFYLCASSRDSDSYEQYFGPGTRLTVT.

This clone occurred a few times. This chain joins TRBV27 and TRBJ2-2; the D gene is possibly TRBD2 (5 bases). This CDR3 contains 18 residues. V dropped 6 bases and J dropped 5 bases, with 25 bases sitting between them. CDR1 and CDR2 from the germline V gene are MNHEY and SMNVEV (reference sequence). The CDR3 protein is CASSYSRDGVARTGELFF. The CDR3 DNA is TGTGCCAGCAGCTATTCCCGAGACGGGGTCGCGCGTACCGGGGAGCTGTTTTTT.

This chain connects TRBV19 to TRBJ1-6, with 10 bases fitting TRBD1. In germline, CDR1 is LNHDA, CDR2 SQIVND (reference sequence). The CDR3 loop spans 15 amino acids. V gave up 1 base and J gave up 8 bases; unmatched junction bases: 2. The CDR3 DNA follows: TGTGCCAGTAGTATAGGGGGGACAGGGGATTCACCCCTCCACTTT. Translating it yields CASSIGGTGDSPLHF.

The CDR3 sequence: CATSRGTNQETQYF. CDR3 nucleotide sequence: TGTGCCACCAGCAGAGGGACTAATCAAGAGACCCAGTACTTC. The chain joins TRBV15 to TRBJ2-5, with D maybe TRBD2 (6 bases). The CDR3 totals 14 residues. The V gene lost 1 base and the J gene lost 2 bases, with 8 bases spanning the gap. The germline V gene has CDR1 LNHNV and CDR2 YYDKDF (reference sequence).

The chain recombines TRBV25-1 with TRBJ2-3; TRBD1 might be the D (6 bases). Germline V lookup: CDR1 MGHDK, CDR2 SYGVNS. This CDR3 spans 12 amino acids. Trimming shortened V by 6 bases and J by 7 bases, and 11 bases separated the two germline ends. Written as DNA, the CDR3 is TGTGCCAGCAGCCCACAGGGAAATACGCAGTATTTT. Encoded protein: CASSPQGNTQYF.

The chain joins TRBV2 to TRBJ2-7; D is possibly TRBD1 (5 bases). This CDR3 has 12 residues. Between the trimmed V and J ends, which lost 8 bases and 3 bases, there was a span of 11 bases. Germline CDR1 and CDR2: SNHLY and FYNNEI. CDR3 protein: CASWGTNYEQYF. In DNA form, the CDR3 reads TGTGCCAGCTGGGGCACCAACTACGAGCAGTACTTC.

The chain is built from TRBV28 and TRBJ2-2, with 8 bases fitting TRBD2. V gave up 3 bases and J gave up 6 bases; unmatched junction bases: 12. Germline CDR1 and CDR2: MDHEN and SYDVKM. The CDR3 consists of 17 residues. This chain's CDR3 is CASSFLLMASGPGELFF. For the CDR3, the DNA is TGTGCCAGCAGTTTTCTCCTCATGGCTAGCGGGCCCGGGGAGCTGTTTTTT.

The chain uses TRBV2 and TRBJ2-7; D perhaps matches TRBD2 (6 bases). Germline lookup yields CDR1 SNHLY and CDR2 FYNNEI. The CDR3 totals 14 residues. V lost 1 base to trimming and J lost 4 bases, with 11 bases between them. CDR3 protein: CASSEDGGRYEQYF. The DNA for the CDR3 is TGTGCCAGCAGTGAAGACGGGGGACGGTACGAGCAGTACTTC.